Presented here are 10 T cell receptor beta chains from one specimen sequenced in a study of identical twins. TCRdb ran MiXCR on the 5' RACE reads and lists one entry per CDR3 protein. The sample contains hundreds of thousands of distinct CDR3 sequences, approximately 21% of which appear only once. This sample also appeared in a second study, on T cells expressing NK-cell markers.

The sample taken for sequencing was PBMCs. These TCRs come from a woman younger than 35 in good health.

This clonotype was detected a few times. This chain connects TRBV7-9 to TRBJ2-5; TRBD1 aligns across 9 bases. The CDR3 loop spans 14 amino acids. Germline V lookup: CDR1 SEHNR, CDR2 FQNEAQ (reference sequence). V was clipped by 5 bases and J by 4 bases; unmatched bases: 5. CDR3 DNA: TGTGCCAGCAGCCGGGACAGGGACGGAGAGACCCAGTACTTC. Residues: CASSRDRDGETQYF. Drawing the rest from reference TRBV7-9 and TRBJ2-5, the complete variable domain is DTGVSQNPRHKITKRGQNVTFRCDPISEHNRLYWYRQTLGQGPEFLTYFQNEAQLEKSRLLSDRFSAERPKGSFSTLEIQRTEQGDSAMYLCASSRDRDGETQYFGPGTRLLVL.

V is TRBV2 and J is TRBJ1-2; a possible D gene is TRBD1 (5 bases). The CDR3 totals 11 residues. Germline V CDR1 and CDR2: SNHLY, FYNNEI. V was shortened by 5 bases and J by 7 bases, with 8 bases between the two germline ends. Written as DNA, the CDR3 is TGTGCCAGCAGTCAGGGATCTGGCTACACCTTC. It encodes CASSQGSGYTF.

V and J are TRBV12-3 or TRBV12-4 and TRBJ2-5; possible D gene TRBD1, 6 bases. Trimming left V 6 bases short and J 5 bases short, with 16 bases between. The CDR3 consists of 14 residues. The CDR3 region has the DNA TGTGCCAGCAGCCTAGTGGGGGCAGGGGAGACCCAGTACTTC. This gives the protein CASSLVGAGETQYF.

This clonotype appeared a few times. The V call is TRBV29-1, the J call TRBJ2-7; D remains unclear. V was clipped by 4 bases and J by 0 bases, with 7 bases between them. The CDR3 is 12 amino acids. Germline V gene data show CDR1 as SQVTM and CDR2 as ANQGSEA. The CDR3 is CSVVTASYEQYF. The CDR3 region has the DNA TGCAGCGTTGTTACGGCCTCCTACGAGCAGTACTTC.

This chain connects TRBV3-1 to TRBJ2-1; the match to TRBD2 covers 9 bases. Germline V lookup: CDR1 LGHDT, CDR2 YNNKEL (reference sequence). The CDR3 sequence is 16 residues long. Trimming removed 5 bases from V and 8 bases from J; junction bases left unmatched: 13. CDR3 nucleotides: TGTGCCAGCAGCTCGAGCGTAGGACTAGCGACCCATGAGCAGTTCTTC. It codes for CASSSSVGLATHEQFF.

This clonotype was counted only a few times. Here the CDR3 DNA reads TGCAGCGTTGAGGCGGGGGGTTTACAAGAGACCCAGTACTTC. Protein: CSVEAGGLQETQYF. This rearrangement joins TRBV29-1 to TRBJ2-5; 8 nucleotides line up with TRBD2. V was clipped by 3 bases and J by 2 bases; unmatched bases: 5. The germline CDR1 and CDR2 sequences are SQVTM and ANQGSEA. The CDR3 length is 14 residues.

This CDR3 is CASSKVDRPTVYNEQFF. In nucleotides, the CDR3 is TGTGCCAGCAGCAAAGTAGACAGGCCTACGGTGTACAATGAGCAGTTCTTC. The chain combines TRBV9 with TRBJ2-1, with D possibly TRBD1 on 6 matching bases. CDR3 size: 17 residues. Germline CDR1 is SGDLS and CDR2 is YYNGEE. The V gene lost 4 bases and the J gene lost 4 bases, with 21 bases spanning the gap.

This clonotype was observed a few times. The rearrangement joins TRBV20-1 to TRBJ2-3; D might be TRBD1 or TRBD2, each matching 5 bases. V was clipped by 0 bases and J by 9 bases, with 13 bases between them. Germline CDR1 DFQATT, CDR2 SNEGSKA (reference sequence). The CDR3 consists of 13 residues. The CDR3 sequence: CSARDMRGDTQYF. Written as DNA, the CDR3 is TGCAGTGCTAGAGATATGAGGGGAGACACGCAGTATTTT.

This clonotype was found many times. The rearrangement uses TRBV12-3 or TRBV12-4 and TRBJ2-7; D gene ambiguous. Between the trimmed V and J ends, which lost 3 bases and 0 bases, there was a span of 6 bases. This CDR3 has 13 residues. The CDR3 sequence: CASSFGSSYEQYF. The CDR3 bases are TGTGCCAGCAGTTTCGGCAGCTCCTACGAGCAGTACTTC.

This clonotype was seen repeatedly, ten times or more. CDR3 DNA sequence: TGTGCCAGCAGCTTGGCAAGCGGGAGGGCATACAATGAGCAGTTCTTC. It yields the protein CASSLASGRAYNEQFF. This chain joins TRBV5-6 and TRBJ2-1, with 10 bases that match TRBD2. Germline V gene lookup returns CDR1 SGHDT and CDR2 YYEEEE. V shed 0 bases and J 4 bases; nucleotides not matched to a gene: 4. This CDR3 has 16 residues.